The T cell receptor delta chain described here comes from a study of γδ T cells in repeated Plasmodium falciparum infection. A word on this clone: The protein in TCRdb stems from a much larger clone and differs at residue 11 from this DNA's translation, likely a read error; here the protein is translated from the DNA.

TCRdb re-called the multiplex PCR reads via CATT. The table records 50,000 or so delta-chain clones, 1.6% of them present only once. Specimen: gamma-delta T cells from blood. The sequence was collected from a pool of human donors (malaria-infected and uninfected, not separated).

CDR3 sequence (DNA): TGTGCCTGTGACACCCTCCCGCCTGGGGGATGCGCCGATAAACTCATCTTT. This codes for CACDTLPPGGCADKLIF. The rearrangement links TRDV2 to TRDJ1; 9 positions match TRDD3. The CDR3 length is 17 residues. Germline V gives CDR1 GEAIGNYY, CDR2 EKD. The V and J ends lost 0 bases and 3 bases, in that order; junction bases with no gene match: 10.